This entry describes one T cell receptor (beta chain). This entry is derived from a study of blood T cell repertoires in COVID-19. Background on the study: In each case, the material was cDNA or gDNA derived from T cells, B-cell-depleted T cells, or PBMCs.

V gave up 6 bases and J gave up 1 base; unmatched junction bases: 20. The CDR3 is made up of 19 amino acids. Germline loops: CDR1 SGHTS, CDR2 YDEGEE. Participant ages covered about 18 to 100 years across some 25 US areas. Categorization into cohorts depended on clinical history that participants reported. The authors' processing: Amplifying reference gene primers gave estimates of nucleated cell counts. Profiling relied on immunoSEQ multiplex PCR, and the TCRdb table lists in-frame clones only, not all of them. That table gives V, J and clone size, and the DNA gave D and trimming. The table has 250,000 or so clones, 88% seen once.

The specimen was PBMCs or T cells enriched from blood (not recorded which). The genes are TRBV5-8 and TRBJ2-3, with TRBD2 identical over 7 bases. The clonotype comes from a woman in her thirties or forties with acute COVID-19. The CDR3 coding sequence is TGTGCCAGCACCATCCAGACACCCCAGCGGGGTGGTGGCACAGATACGCAGTATTTT. Translating gives CASTIQTPQRGGGTDTQYF.